The clone carrying this T cell receptor (beta chain) is medium-sized. Its specificity is unknown. The time point denotes: sample taken at primary tumor resection. TCRdb recomputed calls from the 5' RACE reads with MiXCR, one row per CDR3 protein. The sample has roughly 5,700 distinct CDR3 sequences, approximately 8% seen once. Trimming cost V 1 base and J 7 bases, with 14 bases left between them. This CDR3 is built from 14 residues. Germline-derived CDR1 and CDR2 are SGDLS and YYNGEE. This specimen belongs to a study of spatial heterogeneity in lung cancer. Overall study results and limits: For expanded intratumoral alpha and beta TCRs, counts tracked tumor mutation counts.

The receptor was derived from a female donor with early-stage non-small cell lung cancer. The sample here was lung tumor tissue, taken at surgery. The rearrangement joins TRBV9 to TRBJ1-1; D uncertain. CDR3 loop: CASSVSMAGGEAFF. Here the CDR3 DNA reads TGTGCCAGCAGCGTATCGATGGCAGGAGGTGAAGCTTTCTTT.